The rows below give T cell receptor beta chains drawn from one sample of a study of circulating CD8 cells and anti-PD-1 response in melanoma. Each CDR3 protein gets one entry after TCRdb re-called the reads with MiXCR. The sample lists approximately 520 distinct CDR3 sequences, 4.5% to 7% seen once, with 39% in the top ten. The sample consisted of CD8+ T cells from PBMCs, taken at baseline or after one month of anti-PD-1 therapy (not recorded which). The receptors come from a human donor with melanoma. CDR3s include the opening cysteine and the closing phenylalanine or tryptophan. Fields, in order: J gene, D gene, V gene, clone size, CDR3 DNA, CDR3 protein. The D gene is left open where the match is weak. The listing skips clone size in some rows; elsewhere it reads once, few, many or a size class.

J: TRBJ2-2
D: NA
V: TRBV27
size: large
DNA: TGTGCCAGCAGTTTAGCGAACACCGGGGAGCTGTTTTTT
CDR3: CASSLANTGELFF

J: TRBJ2-7
D: TRBD2
V: TRBV13
size: medium-sized
DNA: TGTGCCAGCAGCCCCGTAGGTAGCGGGATCTACGAGCAGTACTTC
CDR3: CASSPVGSGIYEQYF

J: TRBJ2-1
D: NA
V: TRBV20-1
size: medium-sized
DNA: TGCAGTGCTAGAGACAATGAGCAGTTCTTC
CDR3: CSARDNEQFF

J: TRBJ2-1
D: TRBD2
V: TRBV7-3
size: medium-sized
DNA: TGTGCCAGCAGCGCTAGCGGGGGGGCCTTGGATGAGCAGTTCTTC
CDR3: CASSASGGALDEQFF

J: TRBJ2-2
D: NA
V: TRBV20-1
size: medium-sized
DNA: TGCAGTGCTCCTACCGGGACTTTCAACACCGGGGAGCTGTTTTTT
CDR3: CSAPTGTFNTGELFF

J: TRBJ2-3
D: TRBD2
V: TRBV19
size: medium-sized
DNA: TGTGCGTCCCGGGAGGCAGGGAACACAGATACGCAGTATTTT
CDR3: CASREAGNTDTQYF

J: TRBJ1-4
D: NA
V: TRBV6-5
size: large
DNA: TGTGCCAGCAGTTTCTTCGAGGGTAGCAATGAAAAACTGTTTTTT
CDR3: CASSFFEGSNEKLFF

J: TRBJ2-7
D: NA
V: TRBV7-3
size: large
DNA: TGTGCCAGCAGCTTAACGGGGGGTCAGCGTGACGAGCAGTACTTC
CDR3: CASSLTGGQRDEQYF

J: TRBJ2-1
D: NA
V: TRBV5-6
size: hyperexpanded
DNA: TGTGCCAGCAGTCGTCTCATTTCCGGGACGGAGGCTTACAATGAGCAGTTCTTC
CDR3: CASSRLISGTEAYNEQFF

J: TRBJ2-4
D: TRBD2
V: TRBV2
size: large
DNA: TGTGCCAGCAGTCAATGGAGAAGCGGGAGAGTCCTAGCCAAAAACATTCAGTACTTC
CDR3: CASSQWRSGRVLAKNIQYF

J: TRBJ2-1
D: NA
V: TRBV28
size: medium-sized
DNA: TGTGCCAGCAGTTTAGGCCTCCAGGGTGAGCAGTTCTTC
CDR3: CASSLGLQGEQFF

J: TRBJ2-1
D: NA
V: TRBV20-1
size: hyperexpanded
DNA: TGCAGTGCTAGCGGGTCCTTTACTCCTGGCGATGAGCAGTTCTTC
CDR3: CSASGSFTPGDEQFF

J: TRBJ2-2
D: NA
V: TRBV10-3
size: large
DNA: TGTGCCATCAGTGCATCTTCGACCGTGAACACCGGGGAGCTGTTTTTT
CDR3: CAISASSTVNTGELFF

J: TRBJ2-1
D: NA
V: TRBV27
size: large
DNA: TGTGCCAGCAGCGCCCTAGCGTCGGGCAATGAGCAGTTCTTC
CDR3: CASSALASGNEQFF

J: TRBJ1-5
D: TRBD1
V: TRBV7-6
size: medium-sized
DNA: TGTGCCAGCAGCTTAGCAGAGGGGACAGAAGCTCAGCCCCAGCATTTT
CDR3: CASSLAEGTEAQPQHF

J: TRBJ2-7
D: TRBD2
V: TRBV28
size: NA
DNA: TGTGCCAGCAGTTTACCGCCTAGCGGATCCTACGAGCAGTACTTC
CDR3: CASSLPPSGSYEQYF

J: TRBJ2-1
D: TRBD2
V: TRBV25-1
size: medium-sized
DNA: TGTGCCAGCAGCCTAGACCCGGGACTAGCGGGTCCATCGAGCTCCTACAATGAGCAGTTCTTC
CDR3: CASSLDPGLAGPSSSYNEQFF

J: TRBJ1-6
D: NA
V: TRBV4-2
size: medium-sized
DNA: TGTGCCAGCAGCCAAGATTTAACTACGGACTATCTCCACTTT
CDR3: CASSQDLTTDYLHF

J: TRBJ2-1
D: TRBD2
V: TRBV30
size: medium-sized
DNA: TGTGCCTGGGGGACTAACTACAATGAGCAGTTCTTC
CDR3: CAWGTNYNEQFF

J: TRBJ2-1
D: TRBD1
V: TRBV27
size: large
DNA: TGTGCCAGCAGTCCGGGGGACAGGGGGTACTACAATGAGCAGTTCTTC
CDR3: CASSPGDRGYYNEQFF

J: TRBJ2-7
D: NA
V: TRBV4-1
size: large
DNA: TGCGCCAGCAGCACAGAGTGGTCCTACGAGCAGTACTTC
CDR3: CASSTEWSYEQYF

J: TRBJ2-1
D: NA
V: TRBV4-2
size: medium-sized
DNA: TGTGCCAGCAGCCATTTGGACTTACCCAGGCAGTTCTTC
CDR3: CASSHLDLPRQFF

J: TRBJ2-7
D: TRBD2
V: TRBV20-1
size: medium-sized
DNA: TGCAGTGCTAGAGGGGCCCTCCAGACTAGCTCTTCCTCCTACGAGCAGTACTTC
CDR3: CSARGALQTSSSSYEQYF

J: TRBJ2-5
D: TRBD1
V: TRBV28
size: large
DNA: TGTGCCAGCAGTTACATGACAGGGGGTTTACAAGAGACCCAGTACTTC
CDR3: CASSYMTGGLQETQYF

J: TRBJ2-5
D: NA
V: TRBV28
size: medium-sized
DNA: TGTGCCAGCAGAGAGGATGGTCAAGAGACCCAGTACTTC
CDR3: CASREDGQETQYF